Listed here are 24 T cell receptor beta chains from one sample, sequenced in a study of cytomegalovirus exposure and HLA in healthy donors. The study ran its PCR with 60 Vbeta and 13 Jbeta primers. TCRdb's copy holds only in-frame clones and misses some; the assay was immunoSEQ multiplex PCR. The data contain 150,000 or so clones, more than 60% of them seen just once; the ten biggest clones take up 3.3%. Sequencing used PBMCs. These receptors originate from a man aged 35 to 55 in good health and CMV-seronegative.

The J gene is TRBJ2-7, the V gene TRBV14; D gene unclear. Trimming took off 4 bases at V and 2 bases at J, with 9 bases between the two ends. Germline lookup yields CDR1 SGHDN and CDR2 FVKESK. There are 13 residues in the CDR3. CDR3 protein: CASSPYRTYEQYF. CDR3 nucleotides: TGTGCCAGCAGCCCGTACAGAACCTACGAGCAGTACTTC.

The V call is TRBV14, the J call TRBJ2-5, with a tentative D call TRBD1 (6 bases). The J call is doubtful: the DNA matches TRBJ2-7 better. CDR1 is SGHDN, CDR2 FVKESK, per germline. The CDR3 loop spans 15 amino acids. This CDR3 is CASSQAGANPYEQYF. In nucleotides, the CDR3 is TGTGCCAGCAGCCAAGCAGGGGCTAACCCCTACGAGCAGTACTTC.

The chain is built from TRBV19 and TRBJ2-7; TRBD1 agrees at 9 bases. Germline-derived CDR1 and CDR2 are LNHDA and SQIVND (reference sequence). The CDR3 spans 15 residues. After removal of 6 bases from V and 5 bases from J, the junction contained 11 bases not matched to a gene. In DNA, the CDR3 is TGTGCCAGTAGCGGACAGGGGTTTCAGTTGGACGAGCAGTACTTC. This encodes CASSGQGFQLDEQYF. The complete variable domain, with remaining parts taken from reference TRBV19 and TRBJ2-7, reads DGGITQSPKYLFRKEGQNVTLSCEQNLNHDAMYWYRQDPGQGLRLIYYSQIVNDFQKGDIAEGYSVSREKKESFPLTVTSAQKNPTAFYLCASSGQGFQLDEQYFGPGTRLTVT.

The CDR3 bases are TGCAGCGCAACTACAGGAACTGAAGCTTTCTTT. This sequence encodes CSATTGTEAFF. The V and J genes are TRBV29-1 and TRBJ1-1, with D maybe TRBD1 (5 bases). V was shortened by 7 bases and J by 5 bases, with 11 bases between the two germline ends. The CDR3 covers 11 residues. The germline V gene has CDR1 SQVTM and CDR2 ANQGSEA.

To note about this clone: One end of the junction is discordant with germline, which a read error may explain. The same CDR3 also results from other DNA sequences found in this sample. DNA of the CDR3: TGTGCCAGCAGCCGACCGGGACAGGGATACTATGGCTACACTTTC. Its protein is CASSRPGQGYYGYTF. The rearrangement links TRBV28 to TRBJ1-2, with 9 bases aligning to TRBD1. Per the germline V gene, CDR1 is MDHEN and CDR2 is SYDVKM. The CDR3 length is 15 residues.

The chain employs TRBV19 and TRBJ1-5, with TRBD1 identical over 9 bases. With V trimmed by 6 bases and J by 7 bases, 13 bases remained unmatched. The CDR3 runs 16 residues. CDR1 is LNHDA and CDR2 is SQIVND in the germline V gene (reference sequence). The CDR3 DNA is TGTGCCAGTAGCACCCGACGACAGGGGGTAGCCCAGCCCCAGCATTTT. Its protein product is CASSTRRQGVAQPQHF. The full variable domain, completed using reference TRBV19 and TRBJ1-5, is DGGITQSPKYLFRKEGQNVTLSCEQNLNHDAMYWYRQDPGQGLRLIYYSQIVNDFQKGDIAEGYSVSREKKESFPLTVTSAQKNPTAFYLCASSTRRQGVAQPQHFGDGTRLSIL.

The chain has TRBV5-1 and TRBJ1-5; 12 bases are a match to TRBD1. Trimming removed 2 bases from V and 6 bases from J; junction bases left unmatched: 6. CDR1 is SGHRS and CDR2 is YFSETQ in the germline V gene. The CDR3 extends over 16 amino acids. The CDR3 DNA reads as TGCGCCAGCAGCTTTTCCGGGACAGGGGGCGGTCAGCCCCAGCATTTT. Its translation: CASSFSGTGGGQPQHF.

The V gene is TRBV25-1, the J gene TRBJ2-5; the match to TRBD2 covers 7 bases. CDR1 is MGHDK and CDR2 is SYGVNS in the germline V gene. J was trimmed by 5 bases and V by 1 base; bases with no gene match: 7. The CDR3 consists of 15 residues. The CDR3 sequence is CASSEFRNGGETQYF. The CDR3 nucleotides are TGTGCCAGCAGTGAATTCAGAAACGGGGGGGAGACCCAGTACTTC.

The chain joins TRBV2 to TRBJ1-6; D may be TRBD1 (6 bases). The V end lost 4 bases, the J end lost 7 bases, and 11 bases lay between the germline ends. The germline CDR1 and CDR2 sequences are SNHLY and FYNNEI. The CDR3 has 14 amino acids. CDR3 residues: CASSALGGNSPLHF. CDR3 bases: TGTGCCAGCAGTGCCCTAGGGGGAAATTCACCCCTCCACTTT. Variable domain in full (rest from reference TRBV2 and TRBJ1-6): EPEVTQTPSHQVTQMGQEVILRCVPISNHLYFYWYRQILGQKVEFLVSFYNNEISEKSEIFDDQFSVERPDGSNFTLKIRSTKLEDSAMYFCASSALGGNSPLHFGNGTRLTVT.

The chain has TRBV7-6 and TRBJ1-5, with D possibly TRBD1 on 5 matching bases. This CDR3 has 17 residues. Per the germline V gene, CDR1 is SGHVS and CDR2 is FNYEAQ. Trimming stripped 5 bases from V and 2 bases from J, with 19 bases between. The CDR3 here is CASSMRARVEGNQPQHF. For the CDR3, the DNA is TGTGCCAGCAGCATGCGAGCCAGGGTGGAAGGCAATCAGCCCCAGCATTTT.

As regards this clone: Relative to the germline gene, one junction end is altered; a read error may explain this. The chain is built from TRBV6-1 and TRBJ1-6; 7 positions agree with TRBD1. CDR1 MNHNS and CDR2 SASEGT come from the germline V gene. This CDR3 region has 16 residues. The CDR3 spells CASSEGEQGYNSPLYF. Here the CDR3 DNA reads TGTGCCAGCAGTGAGGGAGAACAGGGGTATAATTCACCCCTCTACTTT.

CDR3 residues: CASSEWRDLDTQYF. CDR3 DNA sequence: TGTGCCAGCAGTGAATGGCGGGATCTGGATACGCAGTATTTT. The chain recombines TRBV25-1 with TRBJ2-3; TRBD2 might be the D (6 bases). In germline, CDR1 is MGHDK, CDR2 SYGVNS. Trimming removed 1 base at V and 6 bases at J, with 11 bases between. The CDR3 is made up of 14 amino acids. The full variable domain, rest sourced from reference TRBV25-1 and TRBJ2-3, is EADIYQTPRYLVIGTGKKITLECSQTMGHDKMYWYQQDPGMELHLIHYSYGVNSTEKGDLSSESTVSRIRTEHFPLTLESARPSHTSQYLCASSEWRDLDTQYFGPGTRLTVL.

This rearrangement joins TRBV7-8 to TRBJ1-2; the D is unclear. The V end was cut by 1 base, the J end by 2 bases, with 11 bases between. Germline V gives CDR1 SGHVS, CDR2 FQNEAQ. This CDR3 is 15 amino acids long. CDR3 protein: CASSLGLRGNYGYTF. As DNA, the CDR3 is TGTGCCAGCAGCTTAGGTCTCCGAGGGAACTATGGCTACACCTTC.

This clone appeared a few times. V and J are TRBV9 and TRBJ1-3; a possible D gene is TRBD1 (5 bases). V lost 4 bases and J lost 5, with 13 bases in between. The CDR3 totals 14 residues. Germline loops: CDR1 SGDLS, CDR2 YYNGEE. CDR3 bases: TGTGCCAGCAGCCGCCGGGACTTTAGAAACACCATATATTTT. Encoded protein: CASSRRDFRNTIYF.

The gene calls are TRBV6-5 and TRBJ2-7; 8 bases match TRBD2. Germline-derived CDR1 and CDR2 are MNHEY and SVGAGI. The CDR3 runs 12 residues. V lost 2 bases and J lost 7; bases outside the gene matches: 1. The CDR3 spells CASSYPGGEQYF. The CDR3 nucleotides are TGTGCCAGCAGTTACCCGGGGGGGGAGCAGTACTTC.

The V call is TRBV15, the J call TRBJ1-4; tentatively, D is TRBD1 (5 bases). The V end lost 3 bases, the J end lost 6 bases, and 17 bases lay between the germline ends. The CDR3 length is 16 residues. The germline V gene encodes CDR1 LNHNV and CDR2 YYDKDF (reference sequence). CDR3 DNA: TGTGCCACCAGCAGTCCGAAGGGCAGGGTATATGAAAAACTGTTTTTT. Translated: CATSSPKGRVYEKLFF.

The V call is TRBV2, the J call TRBJ2-7, with 13 bases fitting TRBD2. This CDR3 is 18 amino acids long. In germline, CDR1 is SNHLY, CDR2 FYNNEI. The V segment lost 6 bases and the J segment 9 bases; nucleotides outside the gene matches: 20. The CDR3 region is CASRTSLLAGGPRGAQYF. The CDR3, as DNA: TGTGCCAGCAGGACGAGCCTACTAGCGGGGGGGCCGAGGGGTGCGCAGTACTTC.

The chain links TRBV9 to TRBJ2-1, with a weak D call TRBD2 (7 bases). Trimming took 6 bases from V and 0 from J, leaving 13 bases between them. The CDR3 runs to 15 residues. Germline CDR1 SGDLS, CDR2 YYNGEE. As DNA, the CDR3 is TGTGCCAGCACCTACGGGGGGCCCTCCTACAATGAGCAGTTCTTC. Its translation: CASTYGGPSYNEQFF. Filled out from reference TRBV9 and TRBJ2-1, the complete variable domain reads DSGVTQTPKHLITATGQRVTLRCSPRSGDLSVYWYQQSLDQGLQFLIQYYNGEERAKGNILERFSAQQFPDLHSELNLSSLELGDSALYFCASTYGGPSYNEQFFGPGTRLTVL.

The chain uses TRBV5-1 and TRBJ2-2; D remains unclear. The CDR3 runs 13 residues. CDR1 is SGHRS and CDR2 is YFSETQ in the germline V gene. Trimming removed 0 bases from V and 3 bases from J, with 3 bases in between. In DNA, the CDR3 is TGCGCCAGCAGCTTGGCGGACACCGGGGAGCTGTTTTTT. It codes for CASSLADTGELFF. The variable domain in full, with the rest retrieved from reference TRBV5-1 and TRBJ2-2, is KAGVTQTPRYLIKTRGQQVTLSCSPISGHRSVSWYQQTPGQGLQFLFEYFSETQRNKGNFPGRFSGRQFSNSRSEMNVSTLELGDSALYLCASSLADTGELFFGEGSRLTVL.

J is TRBJ2-3 and V is TRBV4-1, with a weak D call TRBD2 (6 bases). The CDR3 has 16 residues. The V and J ends lost 0 bases and 5 bases respectively, with 15 bases between them. CDR1 is MGHRA and CDR2 is YSYEKL in the germline V gene. For the CDR3, the DNA is TGCGCCAGCAGCCAAGAGTGGCTAGCGTGGAAAGATACGCAGTATTTT. Protein: CASSQEWLAWKDTQYF.

This clone was observed once. The chain couples TRBV27 to TRBJ2-2; 7 bases line up with TRBD2. Germline-derived CDR1 and CDR2 are MNHEY and SMNVEV (reference sequence). The trim removed 2 bases at V and 5 bases at J, leaving 2 bases unmatched. The CDR3 contains 14 residues. CDR3 in amino acids: CASSLGGVTGELFF. Written as DNA, the CDR3 is TGTGCCAGCAGTTTAGGGGGGGTAACCGGGGAGCTGTTTTTT.

The chain employs TRBV25-1 and TRBJ1-4; a possible D gene is TRBD1 (5 bases). With 5 bases removed from V and 8 bases from J, the gap between germline ends came to 15 bases. There are 14 residues in the CDR3. CDR1 is MGHDK and CDR2 is SYGVNS in the germline V gene. CDR3 nucleotides: TGTGCCAGCAGTCCCCCAGGGATGGGAGAAAAACTGTTTTTT. Its protein is CASSPPGMGEKLFF.

The chain carries TRBV4-2 and TRBJ2-5; the D gene is possibly TRBD1 (6 bases). Germline V gene lookup returns CDR1 LGHNA and CDR2 YNFKEQ. This CDR3 spans 14 amino acids. Trimming removed 1 base from V and 4 bases from J, with 10 bases in between. CDR3: CASSQAQGRETQYF. The DNA of the CDR3 is TGTGCCAGCAGCCAAGCCCAGGGGAGAGAGACCCAGTACTTC.

The table lists this clone with a few counts. The V and J genes are TRBV9 and TRBJ2-1; D might be TRBD2 (7 bases). V shed 0 bases and J shed 10 bases, with 20 bases lying between them. The germline gives CDR1 SGDLS, CDR2 YYNGEE. This CDR3 is 16 amino acids long. The CDR3 spells CASSVDIRGAPREQFF. The CDR3, as DNA: TGTGCCAGCAGCGTAGATATCCGGGGGGCCCCACGAGAGCAGTTCTTC.